Listed below are T cell receptor beta chains from one sample, sequenced in a study of blood T cells in healthy people across ages. TCRdb called the 5' RACE reads again in MiXCR, with one record for every CDR3 protein. The sample carries under 2,000,000 distinct CDR3 sequences, less than 50% recorded once. Source material: blood. All receptors come from a woman in her thirties or forties in good health. Both conserved end residues are part of each CDR3. A D gene is named only where the DNA matches it firmly. Clone sizes are given selectively: once, few, many, or a class where the clone is expanded.

D: NA; V: TRBV20-1; size: NA; J: TRBJ2-5; CDR3: CSAGDPEGETQYF; DNA: TGCAGTGCCGGGGACCCTGAGGGAGAGACCCAGTACTTC
D: NA; V: TRBV29-1; size: few; J: TRBJ2-5; CDR3: CSAGVVLQETQYF; DNA: TGCAGCGCCGGGGTGGTTCTACAAGAGACCCAGTACTTC
D: NA; V: TRBV24-1; size: NA; J: TRBJ2-5; CDR3: CATSDSYHQETQYF; DNA: TGTGCCACCAGTGATTCTTACCATCAAGAGACCCAGTACTTC
D: NA; V: TRBV10-3; size: few; J: TRBJ1-2; CDR3: CAISAQNYGYTF; DNA: TGTGCCATCAGTGCACAAAACTATGGCTACACCTTC
D: NA; V: TRBV24-1; size: few; J: TRBJ2-6; CDR3: CATSSPSGANVLTF; DNA: TGTGCCACCTCTTCCCCCTCTGGGGCCAACGTCCTGACTTTC
D: TRBD2; V: TRBV10-3; size: NA; J: TRBJ2-5; CDR3: CAISEALAGKETQYF; DNA: TGTGCCATCAGTGAGGCGTTAGCGGGGAAAGAGACCCAGTACTTC
D: NA; V: TRBV6-1; size: NA; J: TRBJ2-6; CDR3: CASSEQRQLGANVLTF; DNA: TGTGCCAGCAGTGAACAGAGGCAGCTTGGGGCCAACGTCCTGACTTTC
D: TRBD1; V: TRBV20-1; size: NA; J: TRBJ2-4; CDR3: CSARDPGGAKNIQYF; DNA: TGCAGTGCTAGAGACCCAGGGGGAGCCAAAAACATTCAGTACTTC
D: NA; V: TRBV9; size: NA; J: TRBJ1-2; CDR3: CASSVAREGHRNYGYTF; DNA: TGTGCCAGCAGCGTAGCGAGAGAGGGGCACCGGAACTATGGCTACACCTTC
D: NA; V: TRBV7-9; size: NA; J: TRBJ2-1; CDR3: CASRASGEQFF; DNA: TGTGCCAGCAGAGCCTCGGGTGAGCAGTTCTTC
D: NA; V: TRBV15; size: once; J: TRBJ2-1; CDR3: CATSRDTSFDNEQFF; DNA: TGTGCCACCAGCAGAGACACTAGCTTTGATAATGAGCAGTTCTTC
D: TRBD2; V: TRBV7-2; size: NA; J: TRBJ2-5; CDR3: CASSPTSGGARGTQYF; DNA: TGTGCCAGCAGCCCAACTAGCGGGGGGGCACGGGGGACCCAGTACTTC
D: NA; V: TRBV29-1; size: NA; J: TRBJ2-4; CDR3: CSVQGGTYKQYF; DNA: TGCAGCGTTCAGGGGGGCACCTACAAGCAGTACTTC
D: NA; V: TRBV10-3; size: NA; J: TRBJ1-5; CDR3: CAISEVDPRGQPQHF; DNA: TGTGCCATCAGTGAAGTGGATCCCCGGGGTCAGCCCCAGCATTTT
D: NA; V: TRBV28; size: NA; J: TRBJ1-5; CDR3: CASLGAGDRRINQPQHF; DNA: TGTGCCAGTCTGGGGGCGGGAGACAGGAGGATTAATCAGCCCCAGCATTTT
D: NA; V: TRBV4-2; size: NA; J: TRBJ2-7; CDR3: CASSQEAGRGSSYEQYF; DNA: TGTGCCAGCAGCCAAGAGGCGGGAAGGGGAAGCTCCTACGAGCAGTACTTC
D: NA; V: TRBV20-1; size: NA; J: TRBJ1-6; CDR3: CSASAHNSPLHF; DNA: TGCAGTGCTAGCGCCCATAATTCACCCCTCCACTTT
D: TRBD1; V: TRBV11-1; size: few; J: TRBJ1-2; CDR3: CASSRGQVANYGYTF; DNA: TGTGCCAGCAGCCGAGGACAGGTTGCTAACTATGGCTACACCTTC
D: NA; V: TRBV10-3; size: NA; J: TRBJ2-4; CDR3: CAIRDGGRNLAKNIQYF; DNA: TGTGCCATCCGGGACGGGGGCCGAAATCTAGCCAAAAACATTCAGTACTTC
D: NA; V: TRBV20-1; size: few; J: TRBJ2-4; CDR3: CSAPTRGASKNIQYF; DNA: TGCAGTGCTCCAACTCGGGGGGCGTCCAAAAACATTCAGTACTTC